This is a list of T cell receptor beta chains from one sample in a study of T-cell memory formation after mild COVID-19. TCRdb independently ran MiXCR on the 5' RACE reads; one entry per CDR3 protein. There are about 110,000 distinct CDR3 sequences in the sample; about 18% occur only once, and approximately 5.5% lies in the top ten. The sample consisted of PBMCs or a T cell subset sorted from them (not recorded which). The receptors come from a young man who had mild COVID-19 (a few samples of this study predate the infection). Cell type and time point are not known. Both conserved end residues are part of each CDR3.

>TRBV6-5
CASSPGQGTIGVETQYF
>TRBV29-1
CSVEGGYSSYNEQFF
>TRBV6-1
CASSDALIRPQHF
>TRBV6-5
CASSPISGAGANVLTF
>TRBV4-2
CASSRRSRGEGSNEQFF
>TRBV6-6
CASSYSTGGWNSPLHF
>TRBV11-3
CASSSSGSWDTQYF
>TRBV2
CASSGDRVEQYF
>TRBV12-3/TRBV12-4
CASSLGRSEQYF
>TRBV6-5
CASSYLYAGGYTF
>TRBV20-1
CSARRRESSYEQYF
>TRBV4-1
CASSPQGFADTQYF
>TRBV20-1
CSARDVVRGGASEQFF
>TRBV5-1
CASSPRQGLNTEAFF
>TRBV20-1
CSAYTGTTNTGELFF
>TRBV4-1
CASSQPGQGSEQYF
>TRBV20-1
CSARDRGNSPLHF
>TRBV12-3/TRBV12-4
CASSRDRVNTEAFF
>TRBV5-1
CASCGRRAQAFF
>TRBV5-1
CASSLQGGYTEAFF
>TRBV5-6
CASSPTGSAYGCTF
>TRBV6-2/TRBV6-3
CATASATGASNQPQHF
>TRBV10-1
CASSTGREGAGELFF
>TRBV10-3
CAISEGSRPTQYF
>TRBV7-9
CASSFPNRANYGYTF
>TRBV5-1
CASSLLKDGGEQFF
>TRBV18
CASSPGGADYGYTF
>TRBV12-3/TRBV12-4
CASSSSVGVSGDTQYF
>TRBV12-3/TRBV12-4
CASSPGGDGELFF
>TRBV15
CATSKTLWGTEAFF
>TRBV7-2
CASSPGGTQYF